This T cell receptor (beta chain) is drawn from a study of blood T cell repertoires in COVID-19. Whole-study context: The United States, Italy and Spain supplied acute and convalescent COVID-19 samples. Nucleic acid was either cDNA or gDNA, and it came from T cells, B-cell-depleted T cells, or PBMCs.

In the original workflow: By means of reference gene primer amplification, nucleated cell counts were estimated. Libraries were prepared by immunoSEQ multiplex PCR; TCRdb keeps only in-frame clonotypes and omits some of them. The DNA was the basis for D and trimming; V, J and clone size are from that table. The sample lists some 340,000 clones, around 86% occurring once. The CDR3 has 14 residues. CDR1 is SEHNR and CDR2 is FQNEAQ in the germline V gene (reference sequence). The ends were cut back, 2 bases at V and 0 bases at J, with 7 bases in the middle. In this sample, this clone turned up once. This sequence originates from a woman aged 50 to 65 who had recovered from COVID-19. The chain links TRBV7-9 to TRBJ1-1; D remains ambiguous. The specimen sequenced was PBMCs or T cells enriched from blood (not recorded which). Here the CDR3 reads CASSLIELNTEAFF. The CDR3 nucleotides read TGTGCCAGCAGCTTAATTGAGCTGAACACTGAAGCTTTCTTT.